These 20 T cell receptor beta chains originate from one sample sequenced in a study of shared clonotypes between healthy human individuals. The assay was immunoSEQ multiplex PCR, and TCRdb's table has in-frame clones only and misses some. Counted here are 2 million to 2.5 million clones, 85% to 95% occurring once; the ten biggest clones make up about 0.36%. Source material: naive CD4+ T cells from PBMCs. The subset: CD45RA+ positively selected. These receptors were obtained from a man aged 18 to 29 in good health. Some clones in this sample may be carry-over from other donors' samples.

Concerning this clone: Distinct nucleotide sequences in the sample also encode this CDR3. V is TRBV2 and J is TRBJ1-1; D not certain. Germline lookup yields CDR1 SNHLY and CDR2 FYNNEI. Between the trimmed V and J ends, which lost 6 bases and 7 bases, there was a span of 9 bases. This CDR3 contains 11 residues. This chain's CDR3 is CASSGTGEAFF. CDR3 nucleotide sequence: TGTGCCAGCAGCGGAACGGGTGAAGCTTTCTTT.

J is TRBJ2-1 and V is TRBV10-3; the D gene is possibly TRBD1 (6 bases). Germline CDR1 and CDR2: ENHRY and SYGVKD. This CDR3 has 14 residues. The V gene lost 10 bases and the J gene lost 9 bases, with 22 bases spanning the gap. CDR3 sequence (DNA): TGTGCCACACTCCTGGGACACCCGAACAGTGAGCAGTTCTTC. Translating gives CATLLGHPNSEQFF.

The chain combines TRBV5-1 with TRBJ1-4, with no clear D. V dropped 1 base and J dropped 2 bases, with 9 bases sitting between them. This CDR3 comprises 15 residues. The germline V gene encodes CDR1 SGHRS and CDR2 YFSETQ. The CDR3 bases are TGCGCCAGCAGCTTGCTTGGGGTCACTAATGAAAAACTGTTTTTT. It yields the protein CASSLLGVTNEKLFF.

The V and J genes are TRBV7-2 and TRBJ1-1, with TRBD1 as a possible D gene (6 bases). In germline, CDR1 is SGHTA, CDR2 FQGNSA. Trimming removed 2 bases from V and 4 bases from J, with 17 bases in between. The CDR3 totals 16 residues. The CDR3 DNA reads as TGTGCCAGCAGCTTACGAGGAGCAGGGGAGGTCACTGAAGCTTTCTTT. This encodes CASSLRGAGEVTEAFF.

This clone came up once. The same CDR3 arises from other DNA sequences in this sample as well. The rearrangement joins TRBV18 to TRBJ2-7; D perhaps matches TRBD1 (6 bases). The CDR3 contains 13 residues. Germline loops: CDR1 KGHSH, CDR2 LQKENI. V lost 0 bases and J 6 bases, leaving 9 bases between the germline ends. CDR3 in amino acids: CASSPPGQGEQYF. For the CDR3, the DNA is TGTGCCAGCTCACCACCGGGACAAGGCGAGCAGTACTTC.

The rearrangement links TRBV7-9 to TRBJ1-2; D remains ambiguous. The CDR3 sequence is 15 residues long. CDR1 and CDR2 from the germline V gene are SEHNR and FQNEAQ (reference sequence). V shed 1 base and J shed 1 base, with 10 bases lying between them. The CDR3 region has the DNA TGTGCCAGCAGCTTAGGGCAATGGGATAACTATGGCTACACCTTC. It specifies CASSLGQWDNYGYTF.

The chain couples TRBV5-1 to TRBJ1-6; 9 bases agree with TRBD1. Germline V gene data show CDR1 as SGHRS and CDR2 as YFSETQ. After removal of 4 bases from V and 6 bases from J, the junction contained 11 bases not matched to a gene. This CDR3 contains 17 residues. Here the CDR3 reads CASSPEVGTGFNSPLHF. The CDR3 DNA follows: TGCGCCAGCAGCCCGGAAGTCGGGACAGGGTTTAATTCACCCCTCCACTTT.

CDR3 amino acids: CASSGDRYYNEQFF. The CDR3 DNA follows: TGTGCCAGCAGTGGGGACAGATATTACAATGAGCAGTTCTTC. The V gene is TRBV28, the J gene TRBJ2-1; TRBD1 agrees at 7 bases. This CDR3 comprises 14 residues. Trimming cost V 5 bases and J 4 bases; bases outside gene matches: 5. Germline assignment: CDR1 MDHEN and CDR2 SYDVKM.

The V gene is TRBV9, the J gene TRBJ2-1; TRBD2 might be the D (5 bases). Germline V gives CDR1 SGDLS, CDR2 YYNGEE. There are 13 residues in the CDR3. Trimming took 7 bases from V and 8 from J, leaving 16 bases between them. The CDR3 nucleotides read TGTGCCAGCTCCGTAACGACTAACTATGAGCAGTTCTTC. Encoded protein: CASSVTTNYEQFF.

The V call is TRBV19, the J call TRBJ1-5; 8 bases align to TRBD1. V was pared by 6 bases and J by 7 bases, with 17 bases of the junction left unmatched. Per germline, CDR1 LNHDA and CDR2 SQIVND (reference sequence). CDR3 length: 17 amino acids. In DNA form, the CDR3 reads TGTGCCAGTAGCCACTTAGATTACAGGGGGGAAGGACAGCCCCAGCATTTT. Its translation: CASSHLDYRGEGQPQHF.

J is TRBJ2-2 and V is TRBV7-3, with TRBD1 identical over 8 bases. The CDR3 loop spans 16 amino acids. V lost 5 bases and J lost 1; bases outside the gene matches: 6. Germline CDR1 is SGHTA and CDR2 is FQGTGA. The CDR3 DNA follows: TGTGCCAGCAGCCCTGAGGACAGGGAGAACACCGGGGAGCTGTTTTTT. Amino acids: CASSPEDRENTGELFF.

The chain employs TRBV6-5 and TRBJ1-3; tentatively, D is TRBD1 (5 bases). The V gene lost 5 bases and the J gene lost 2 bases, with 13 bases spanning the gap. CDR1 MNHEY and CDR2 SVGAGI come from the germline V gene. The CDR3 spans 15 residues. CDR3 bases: TGTGCCAGCAGTAGTGGAGGGGCTGCTGGAAACACCATATATTTT. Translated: CASSSGGAAGNTIYF.

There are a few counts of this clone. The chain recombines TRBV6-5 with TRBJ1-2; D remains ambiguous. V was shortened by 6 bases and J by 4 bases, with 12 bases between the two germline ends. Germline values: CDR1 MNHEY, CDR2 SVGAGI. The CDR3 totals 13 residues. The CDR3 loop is CASRFGPGYGYTF. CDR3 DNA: TGTGCCAGCAGATTCGGCCCTGGCTATGGCTACACCTTC.

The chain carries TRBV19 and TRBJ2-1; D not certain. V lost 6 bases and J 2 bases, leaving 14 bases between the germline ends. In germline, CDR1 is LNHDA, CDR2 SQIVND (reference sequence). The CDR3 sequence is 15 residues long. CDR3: CASRDPPFTYNEQFF. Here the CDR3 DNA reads TGTGCCAGTAGAGACCCACCCTTCACCTACAATGAGCAGTTCTTC.

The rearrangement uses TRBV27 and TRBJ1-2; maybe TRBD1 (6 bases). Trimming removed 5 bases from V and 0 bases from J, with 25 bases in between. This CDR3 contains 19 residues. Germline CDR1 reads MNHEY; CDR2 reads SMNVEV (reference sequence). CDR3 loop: CASSPLPPRGRSANYGYTF. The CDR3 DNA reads TGTGCCAGCAGTCCCCTCCCCCCCCGGGGGCGTTCAGCTAACTATGGCTACACCTTC.

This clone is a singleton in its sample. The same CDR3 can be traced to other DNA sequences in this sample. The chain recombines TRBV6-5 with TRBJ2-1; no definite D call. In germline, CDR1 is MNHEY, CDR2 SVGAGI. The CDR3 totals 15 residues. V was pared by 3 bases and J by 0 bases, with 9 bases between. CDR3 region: CASSYQVSSYNEQFF. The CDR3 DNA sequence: TGTGCCAGCAGTTATCAGGTCAGCTCCTACAATGAGCAGTTCTTC.

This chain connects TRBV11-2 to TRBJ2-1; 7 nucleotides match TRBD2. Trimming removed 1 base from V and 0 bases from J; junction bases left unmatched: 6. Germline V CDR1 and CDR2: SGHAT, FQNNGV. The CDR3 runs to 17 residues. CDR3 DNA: TGTGCCAGCAGCTTAGTACCTAGCGGAGACTCCTACAATGAGCAGTTCTTC. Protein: CASSLVPSGDSYNEQFF.

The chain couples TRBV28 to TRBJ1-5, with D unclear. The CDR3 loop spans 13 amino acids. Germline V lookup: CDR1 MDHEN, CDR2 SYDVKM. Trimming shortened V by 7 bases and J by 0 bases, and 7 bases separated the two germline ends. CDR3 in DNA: TGTGCCAGCACTTTTAGTAGCAATCAGCCCCAGCATTTT. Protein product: CASTFSSNQPQHF. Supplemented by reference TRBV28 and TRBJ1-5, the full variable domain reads DVKVTQSSRYLVKRTGEKVFLECVQDMDHENMFWYRQDPGLGLRLIYFSYDVKMKEKGDIPEGYSVSREKKERFSLILESASTNQTSMYLCASTFSSNQPQHFGDGTRLSIL.

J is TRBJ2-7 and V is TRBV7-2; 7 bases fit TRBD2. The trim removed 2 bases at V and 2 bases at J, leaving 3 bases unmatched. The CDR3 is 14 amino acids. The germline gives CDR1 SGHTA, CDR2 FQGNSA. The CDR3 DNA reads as TGTGCCAGCAGCTTAAGCGGGGTTACCTACGAGCAGTACTTC. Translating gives CASSLSGVTYEQYF.

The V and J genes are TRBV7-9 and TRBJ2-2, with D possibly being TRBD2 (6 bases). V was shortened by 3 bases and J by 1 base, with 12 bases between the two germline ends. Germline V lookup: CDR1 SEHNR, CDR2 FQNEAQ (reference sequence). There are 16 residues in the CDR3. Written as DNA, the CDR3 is TGTGCCAGCAGCTTGTTTCCGGGAGTGAACACCGGGGAGCTGTTTTTT. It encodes CASSLFPGVNTGELFF. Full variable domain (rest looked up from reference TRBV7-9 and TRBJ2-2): DTGVSQNPRHKITKRGQNVTFRCDPISEHNRLYWYRQTLGQGPEFLTYFQNEAQLEKSRLLSDRFSAERPKGSFSTLEIQRTEQGDSAMYLCASSLFPGVNTGELFFGEGSRLTVL.